This T cell receptor (beta chain) was sequenced for a study of human T cells and chemical hapten exposure. Study-wide findings and caveats: Donors had alopecia, so their immune response may differ from healthy people's. Sensitizing with DPC caused no change in TCRs above 1 in 1000 frequency. Relative to controls, expanded TCRs formed significantly more large CDR3 similarity clusters.

The trim removed 7 bases at V and 6 bases at J, leaving 4 bases unmatched. Germline-derived CDR1 and CDR2 are MDHEN and SYDVKM. The CDR3 is 12 amino acids. This clonotype has just a few counts. Its target is not known. MiXCR, run by TCRdb on the RACE reads, gives a single entry per CDR3 protein. The sample shows approximately 260,000 distinct CDR3 sequences, 7.5% to 9% of them seen only once. Regarding time point: pre-sensitization, week 0. Treatment defined: therapeutic diphenylcyclopropenone sensitization with weekly scalp DPC. Sequencing started from total RNA isolated from unfractionated whole blood.

J is TRBJ1-1 and V is TRBV28; 8 nucleotides match TRBD1. The receptor's source is a middle-aged woman with alopecia areata. Some clones in this sample may be carry-over from other donors' samples. Sequenced material: whole blood, taken in connection with sensitization to the hapten diphenylcyclopropenone (DPC). The CDR3 DNA reads TGTGCCAGCACCTTCAGGGGGCCTGAAGCTTTCTTT. Translated: CASTFRGPEAFF.